This T cell receptor beta chain is drawn from a study of T cells after yellow fever vaccination (dated by TCRdb to about 2019). About the investigation overall: The SMART-Seq v4 Ultra Low Input RNA kit was used to prepare libraries from fractions with low cell numbers. Bulk TCR alpha and beta repertoires were sequenced longitudinally to track T-cell clones before and after primary and booster YFV17D yellow fever vaccination. Two healthy male donors, one aged 18 to 30 and one aged 30 to 40 years, were included in the cohort. Blood was drawn at multiple timepoints before and after primary and secondary immunization, with bulk PBMC replicates and cell subsets isolated.

As to this clonotype: Its antigen has not been determined. No qualities accompany the bases; no much larger clone lies one base away.

The CDR3 numbers 15 residues from cysteine through phenylalanine. Only the CDR3 region is kept as DNA, spanning 45 bases read in frame from base 1. Based on the germline V gene (reference sequence), the CDR1 and CDR2 sequences are SGHKS and YYEKEE. At the junction V is shortened by 3 bases and J by 2 bases, with 14 bases in between. TCR cDNA was synthesized by 5'RACE template switching, which introduced a universal primer site and unique molecular identifiers. Priming of cDNA synthesis was performed from both the TCR alpha and TCR beta constant segments. Libraries were amplified in two PCR steps, with sample barcodes and sequencing adapters added in the second step. Sequencing of libraries was performed on Illumina HiSeq 2500 (2x100 bp) or NovaSeq (2x150 bp). Regarding the original processing steps: MIGEC handled demultiplexing of reads and collapsing into UMI consensus sequences, while MiXCR performed V(D)J alignment. Clonotypes responding to the vaccine were identified with edgeR on replicate PBMC samples, with the criteria of FDR below 0.01 and a log2 fold change above 5 up to day 15. Each bulk clonotype received a CD4 or CD8 identity based on whether the sequenced CD4 or CD8 repertoire contained that clonotype at higher abundance. The public reads were reprocessed in TCRdb via fastp at Q25 and MiXCR, keeping in-frame beta chains. Identical CDR3 proteins give one entry, which carries the most common genes and DNA. The V and J calls and clone size are TCRdb's, not the authors'. The sample includes about 550,000 distinct CDR3 sequences, with roughly 19% observed a single time. Jointly, the top ten make up over 11% of the sample.

Results the study describes overall, beyond this receptor: The secondary T-cell response was found to be weaker but faster than the primary response, with a peak reached on day 5 rather than on day 15. Only a couple of donors were included in the study, so the extent to which the findings can be generalized is limited. A small share of clonotypes was detected in both CD4 and CD8 compartments, with the overlap likely arising from convergent recombination. Most clones expanded after primary vaccination (approximately 96% of CD4 and 80% to 90% of CD8) were re-detected after the booster, suggesting that broad memory maintenance occurred. Computational filtering was required because FACS-sorted repertoires could contain abundant contaminating clonotypes from the bulk population.

The sample's treatment or condition, from its label and the paper: live attenuated yellow fever vaccine strain. At every blood-draw timepoint, two biological replicates of bulk PBMCs were collected. PBMCs were isolated from peripheral blood using a standard Ficoll-Paque protocol. TriZol was used to extract RNA from bulk PBMCs, CD4 and CD8 fractions, and dextramer-positive and dextramer-negative fractions. This material consisted of PBMCs, taken 15 days after the yellow fever booster vaccination. This clonotype was sampled from a man aged 30 to 39 who received the YFV17D yellow fever vaccine. The rearrangement joined TRBV5-5 to TRBJ2-5; the D gene cannot be named for sure. The bases read TGTGCCAGCAGCTCCTCACCCGGAACGCAAGAGACCCAGTACTTC. It is translated as CASSSSPGTQETQYF.